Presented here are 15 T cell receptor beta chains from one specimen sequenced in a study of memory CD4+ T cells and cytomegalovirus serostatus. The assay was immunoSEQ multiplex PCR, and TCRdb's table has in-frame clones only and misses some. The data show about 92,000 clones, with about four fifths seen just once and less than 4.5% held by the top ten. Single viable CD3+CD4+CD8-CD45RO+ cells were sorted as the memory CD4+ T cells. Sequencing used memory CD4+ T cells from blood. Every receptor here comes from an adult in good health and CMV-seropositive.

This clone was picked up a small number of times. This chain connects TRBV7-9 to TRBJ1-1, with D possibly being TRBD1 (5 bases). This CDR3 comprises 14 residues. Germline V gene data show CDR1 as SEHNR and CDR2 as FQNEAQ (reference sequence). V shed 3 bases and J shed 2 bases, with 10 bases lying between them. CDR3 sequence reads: CASSLGRANTEAFF. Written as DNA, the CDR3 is TGTGCCAGCAGCTTGGGACGTGCAAACACTGAAGCTTTCTTT.

In nucleotides, the CDR3 is TGTGCCAGCAGCCGGGGGAGGCTAGCGGGGTCAGATACGCAGTATTTT. This codes for CASSRGRLAGSDTQYF. V usage is TRBV5-8 and J usage is TRBJ2-3, with TRBD2 matching 9 bases. The V gene end was trimmed by 4 bases and the J gene end by 4 bases; junction bases not matched to a gene: 10. The CDR3 has 16 residues. The germline V gene has CDR1 SGHTS and CDR2 YDEGEE.

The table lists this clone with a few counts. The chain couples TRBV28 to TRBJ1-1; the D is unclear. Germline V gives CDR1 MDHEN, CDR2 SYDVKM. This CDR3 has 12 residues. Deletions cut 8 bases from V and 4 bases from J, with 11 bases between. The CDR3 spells CASGSGSTEAFF. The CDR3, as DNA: TGTGCCAGCGGGAGTGGTAGCACTGAAGCTTTCTTT.

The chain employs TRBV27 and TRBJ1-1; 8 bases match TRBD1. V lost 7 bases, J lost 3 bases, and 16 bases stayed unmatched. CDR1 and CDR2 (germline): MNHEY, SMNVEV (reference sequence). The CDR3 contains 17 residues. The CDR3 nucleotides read TGTGCCAGCATCCCTGGACAGGGACGGAGCTGGGACACTGAAGCTTTCTTT. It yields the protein CASIPGQGRSWDTEAFF.

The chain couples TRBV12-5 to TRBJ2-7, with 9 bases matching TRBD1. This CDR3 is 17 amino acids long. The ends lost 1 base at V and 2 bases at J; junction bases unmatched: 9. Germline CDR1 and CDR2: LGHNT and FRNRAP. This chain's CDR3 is CASGLARGTGIPYEQYF. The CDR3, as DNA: TGTGCTAGTGGTTTGGCCCGAGGGACAGGGATACCCTACGAGCAGTACTTC.

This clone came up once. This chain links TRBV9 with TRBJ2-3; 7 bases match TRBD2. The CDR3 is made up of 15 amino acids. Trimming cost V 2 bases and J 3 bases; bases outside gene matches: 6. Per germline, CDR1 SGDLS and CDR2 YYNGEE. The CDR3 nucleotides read TGTGCCAGCAGCGTTTCACTAGCGACTACAGATACGCAGTATTTT. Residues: CASSVSLATTDTQYF.

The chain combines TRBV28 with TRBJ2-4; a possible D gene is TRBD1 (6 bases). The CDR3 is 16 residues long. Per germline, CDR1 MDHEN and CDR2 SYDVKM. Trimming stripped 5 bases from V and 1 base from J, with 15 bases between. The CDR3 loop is CASSQTGYLAKNIQYF. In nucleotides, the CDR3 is TGTGCCAGCAGTCAAACAGGGTACCTGGCCAAAAACATTCAGTACTTC.

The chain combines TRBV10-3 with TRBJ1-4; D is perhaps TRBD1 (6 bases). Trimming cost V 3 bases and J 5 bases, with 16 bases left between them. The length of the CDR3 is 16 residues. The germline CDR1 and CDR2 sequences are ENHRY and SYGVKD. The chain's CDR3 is CAISDPGHRQNEKLFF. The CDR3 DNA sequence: TGTGCCATCAGTGACCCGGGACACCGACAGAATGAAAAACTGTTTTTT.

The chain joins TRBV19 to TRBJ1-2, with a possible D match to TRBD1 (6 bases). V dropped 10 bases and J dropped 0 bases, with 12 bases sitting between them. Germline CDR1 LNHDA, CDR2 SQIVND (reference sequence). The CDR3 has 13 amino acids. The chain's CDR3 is CATSQGPNYGYTF. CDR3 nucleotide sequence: TGTGCCACCTCTCAGGGGCCTAACTATGGCTACACCTTC.

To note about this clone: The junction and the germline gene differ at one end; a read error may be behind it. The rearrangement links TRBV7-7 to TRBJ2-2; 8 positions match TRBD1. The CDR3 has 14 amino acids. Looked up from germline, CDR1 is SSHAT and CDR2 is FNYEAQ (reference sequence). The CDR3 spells CASSQDRAGGELFF. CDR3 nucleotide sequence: TGTGCTAGCAGCCAGGACAGGGCGGGCGGGGAGCTGTTTTTT.

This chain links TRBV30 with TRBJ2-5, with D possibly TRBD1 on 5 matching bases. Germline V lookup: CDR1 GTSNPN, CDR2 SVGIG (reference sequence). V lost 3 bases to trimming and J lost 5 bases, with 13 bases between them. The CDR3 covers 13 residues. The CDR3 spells CAWSRRTRETQYF. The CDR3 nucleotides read TGTGCCTGGAGCAGACGGACAAGGGAGACCCAGTACTTC.

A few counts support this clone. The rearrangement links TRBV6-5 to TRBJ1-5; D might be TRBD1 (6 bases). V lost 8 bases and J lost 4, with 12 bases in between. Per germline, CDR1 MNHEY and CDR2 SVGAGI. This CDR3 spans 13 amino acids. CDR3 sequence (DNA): TGTGCCAGCGGTACACAGGGAAATCAGCCCCAGCATTTT. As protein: CASGTQGNQPQHF.

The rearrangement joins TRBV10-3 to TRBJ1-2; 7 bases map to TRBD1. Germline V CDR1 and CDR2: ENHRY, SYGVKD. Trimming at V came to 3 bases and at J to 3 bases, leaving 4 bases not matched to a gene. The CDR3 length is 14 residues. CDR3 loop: CAISERGRDYGYTF. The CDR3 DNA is TGTGCCATCAGTGAAAGGGGGCGTGACTATGGCTACACCTTC.

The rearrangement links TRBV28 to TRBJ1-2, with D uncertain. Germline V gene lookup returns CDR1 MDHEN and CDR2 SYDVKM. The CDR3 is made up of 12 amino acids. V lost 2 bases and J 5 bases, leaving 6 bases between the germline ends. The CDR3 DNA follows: TGTGCCAGCAGTTTACATCAATATGGCTACACCTTC. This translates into CASSLHQYGYTF.

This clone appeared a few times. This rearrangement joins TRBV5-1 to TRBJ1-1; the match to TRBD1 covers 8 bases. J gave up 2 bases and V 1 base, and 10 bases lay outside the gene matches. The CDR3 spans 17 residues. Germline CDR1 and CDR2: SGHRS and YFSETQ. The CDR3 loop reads CASSLFGQGLGNTEAFF. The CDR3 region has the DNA TGCGCCAGCAGCTTGTTCGGACAGGGCCTAGGAAACACTGAAGCTTTCTTT.